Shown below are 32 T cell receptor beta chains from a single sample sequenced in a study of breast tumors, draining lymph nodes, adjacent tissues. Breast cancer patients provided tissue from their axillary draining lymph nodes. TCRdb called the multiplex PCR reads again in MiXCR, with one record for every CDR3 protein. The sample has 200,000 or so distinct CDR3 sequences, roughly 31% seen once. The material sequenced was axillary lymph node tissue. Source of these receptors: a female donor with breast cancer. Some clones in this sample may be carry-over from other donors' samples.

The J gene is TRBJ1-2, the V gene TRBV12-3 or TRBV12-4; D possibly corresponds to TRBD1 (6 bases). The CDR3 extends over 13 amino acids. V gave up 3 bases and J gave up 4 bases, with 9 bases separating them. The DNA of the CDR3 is TGTGCCAGCAGTTTGAGAGGGGGCTATGGCTACACCTTC. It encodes CASSLRGGYGYTF.

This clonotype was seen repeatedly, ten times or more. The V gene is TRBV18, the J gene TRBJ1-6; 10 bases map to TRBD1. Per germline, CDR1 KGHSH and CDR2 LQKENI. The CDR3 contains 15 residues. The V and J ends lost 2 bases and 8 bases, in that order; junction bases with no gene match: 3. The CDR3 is CASSPTGTGDSPLHF. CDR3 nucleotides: TGTGCCAGCTCACCAACCGGGACAGGGGATTCACCCCTCCACTTT.

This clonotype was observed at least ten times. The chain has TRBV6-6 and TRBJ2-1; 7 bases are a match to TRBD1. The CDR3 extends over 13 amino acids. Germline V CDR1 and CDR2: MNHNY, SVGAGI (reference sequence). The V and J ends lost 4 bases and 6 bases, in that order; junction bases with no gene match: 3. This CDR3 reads CASSWGTANEQFF. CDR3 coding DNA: TGTGCCAGCAGTTGGGGGACAGCCAATGAGCAGTTCTTC.

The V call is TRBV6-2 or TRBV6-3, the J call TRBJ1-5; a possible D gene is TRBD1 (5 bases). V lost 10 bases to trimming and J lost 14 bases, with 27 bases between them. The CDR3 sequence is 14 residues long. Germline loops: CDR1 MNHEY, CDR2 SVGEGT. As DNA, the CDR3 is TGTGCCACGGACTCCGGGACTAGCGGGAGTAATGAGCATTTT. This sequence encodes CATDSGTSGSNEHF.

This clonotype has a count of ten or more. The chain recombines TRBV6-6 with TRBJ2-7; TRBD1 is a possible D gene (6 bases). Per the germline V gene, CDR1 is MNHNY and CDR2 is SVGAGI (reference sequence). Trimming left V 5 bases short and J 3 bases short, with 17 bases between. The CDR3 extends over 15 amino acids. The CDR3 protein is CASSHPGTNDYEQYF. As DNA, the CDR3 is TGTGCCAGCAGTCACCCCGGGACAAACGACTACGAGCAGTACTTC.

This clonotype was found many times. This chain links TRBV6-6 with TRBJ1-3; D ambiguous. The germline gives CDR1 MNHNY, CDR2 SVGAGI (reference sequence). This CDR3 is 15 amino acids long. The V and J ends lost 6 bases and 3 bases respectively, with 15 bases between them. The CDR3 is CASRMGSRGGNTIYF. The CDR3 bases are TGTGCCAGCAGAATGGGCAGTCGCGGTGGAAACACCATATATTTT.

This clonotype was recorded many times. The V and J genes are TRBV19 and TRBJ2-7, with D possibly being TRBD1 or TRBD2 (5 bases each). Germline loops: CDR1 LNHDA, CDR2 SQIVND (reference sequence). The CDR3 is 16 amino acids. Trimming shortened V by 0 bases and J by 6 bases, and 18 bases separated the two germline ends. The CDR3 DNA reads TGTGCCAGTAGTATAGATCTATCCCCCGGGACCGCCGAGCAGTACTTC. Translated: CASSIDLSPGTAEQYF.

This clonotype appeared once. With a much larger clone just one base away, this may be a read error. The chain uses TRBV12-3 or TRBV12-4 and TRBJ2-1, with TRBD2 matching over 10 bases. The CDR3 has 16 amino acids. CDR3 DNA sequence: TGTGCCGGCAGTGGGGCACTAGCGGGAAGGGGGAATGAGCAGTTCTTC. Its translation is CAGSGALAGRGNEQFF.

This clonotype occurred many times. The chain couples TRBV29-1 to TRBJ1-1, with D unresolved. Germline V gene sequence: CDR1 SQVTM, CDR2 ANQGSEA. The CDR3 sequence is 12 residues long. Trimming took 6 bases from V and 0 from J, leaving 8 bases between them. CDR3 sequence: CSVLHLNTEAFF. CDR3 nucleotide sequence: TGCAGCGTCCTCCATTTGAACACTGAAGCTTTCTTT.

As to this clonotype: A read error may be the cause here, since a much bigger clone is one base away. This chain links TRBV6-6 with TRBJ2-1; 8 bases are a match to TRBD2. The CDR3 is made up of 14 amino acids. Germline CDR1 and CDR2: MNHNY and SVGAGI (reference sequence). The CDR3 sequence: CASSHSGAGDEQFF. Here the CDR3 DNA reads TGTGCCAGCAGTCACTCGGGAGCGGGGGATGAGCAGTTCTTC.

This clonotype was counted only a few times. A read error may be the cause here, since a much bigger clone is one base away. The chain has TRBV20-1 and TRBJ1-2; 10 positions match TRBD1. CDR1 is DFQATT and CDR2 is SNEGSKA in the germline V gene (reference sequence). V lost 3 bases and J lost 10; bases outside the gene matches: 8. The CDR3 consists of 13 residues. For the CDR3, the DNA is TGCAGTGCTAGTCCCGGGACAGGGGATGCCTACACCTTC. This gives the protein CSASPGTGDAYTF.

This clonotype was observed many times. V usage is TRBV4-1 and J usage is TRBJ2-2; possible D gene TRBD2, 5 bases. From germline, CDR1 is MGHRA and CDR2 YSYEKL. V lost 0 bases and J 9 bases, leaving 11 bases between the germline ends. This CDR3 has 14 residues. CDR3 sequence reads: CASSQEAGVRELFF. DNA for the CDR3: TGCGCCAGCAGCCAAGAGGCCGGGGTTAGGGAGCTGTTTTTT.

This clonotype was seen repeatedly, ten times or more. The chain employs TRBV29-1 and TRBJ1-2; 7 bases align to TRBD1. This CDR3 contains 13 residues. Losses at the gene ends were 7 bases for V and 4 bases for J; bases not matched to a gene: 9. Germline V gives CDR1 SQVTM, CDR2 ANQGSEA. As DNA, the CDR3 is TGCAGCGCTGGGAACACAGGGGTCTATGGCTACACCTTC. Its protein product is CSAGNTGVYGYTF. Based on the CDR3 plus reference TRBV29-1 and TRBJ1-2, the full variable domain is SAVISQKPSRDICQRGTSLTIQCQVDSQVTMMFWYRQQPGQSLTLIATANQGSEATYESGFVIDKFPISRPNLTFSTLTVSNMSPEDSSIYLCSAGNTGVYGYTFGSGTRLTVV.

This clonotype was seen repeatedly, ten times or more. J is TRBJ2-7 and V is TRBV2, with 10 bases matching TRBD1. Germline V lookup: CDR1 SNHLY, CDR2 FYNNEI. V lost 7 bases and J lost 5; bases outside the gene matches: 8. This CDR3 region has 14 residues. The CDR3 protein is CASNSGTGDHEQYF. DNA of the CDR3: TGTGCCAGCAATTCCGGGACAGGGGACCACGAGCAGTACTTC.

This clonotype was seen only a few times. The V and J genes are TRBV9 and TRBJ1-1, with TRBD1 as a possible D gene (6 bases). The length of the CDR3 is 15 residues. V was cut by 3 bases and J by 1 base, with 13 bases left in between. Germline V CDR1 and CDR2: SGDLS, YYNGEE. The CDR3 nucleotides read TGTGCCAGCAGCGCCAGTTCGACAGGGAACACTGAAGCTTTCTTT. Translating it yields CASSASSTGNTEAFF.

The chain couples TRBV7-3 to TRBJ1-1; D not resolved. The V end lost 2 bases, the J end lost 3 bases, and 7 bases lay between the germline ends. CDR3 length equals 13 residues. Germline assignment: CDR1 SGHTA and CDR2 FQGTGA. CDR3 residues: CASSLEQYTEAFF. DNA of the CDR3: TGTGCCAGCAGCTTAGAACAATACACTGAAGCTTTCTTT.

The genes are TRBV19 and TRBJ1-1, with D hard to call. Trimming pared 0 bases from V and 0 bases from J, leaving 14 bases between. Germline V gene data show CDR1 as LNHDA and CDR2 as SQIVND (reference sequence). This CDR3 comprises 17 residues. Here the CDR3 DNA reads TGTGCCAGTAGTATAGATTCCAGACGTAACATGAACACTGAAGCTTTCTTT. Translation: CASSIDSRRNMNTEAFF.

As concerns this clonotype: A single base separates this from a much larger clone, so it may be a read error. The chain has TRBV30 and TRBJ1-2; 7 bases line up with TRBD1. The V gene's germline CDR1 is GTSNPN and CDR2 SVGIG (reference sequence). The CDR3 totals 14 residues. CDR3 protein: CAWSLGGSNYGYAF. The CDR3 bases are TGTGCCTGGAGCTTAGGGGGCTCTAACTATGGCTACGCCTTC.

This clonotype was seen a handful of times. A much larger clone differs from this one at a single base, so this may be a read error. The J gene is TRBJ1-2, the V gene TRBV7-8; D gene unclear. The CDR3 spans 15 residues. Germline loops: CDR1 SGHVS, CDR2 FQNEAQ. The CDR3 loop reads CASSFATAANYGYPF. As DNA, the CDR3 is TGTGCCAGCAGCTTTGCGACGGCAGCTAACTATGGCTACCCCTTC.

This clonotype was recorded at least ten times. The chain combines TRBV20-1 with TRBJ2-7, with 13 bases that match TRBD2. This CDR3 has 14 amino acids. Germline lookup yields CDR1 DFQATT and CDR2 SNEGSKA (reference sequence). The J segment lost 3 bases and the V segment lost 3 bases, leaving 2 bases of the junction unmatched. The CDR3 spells CSARGLAGNYEQYF. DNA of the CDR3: TGCAGTGCTAGGGGACTAGCGGGGAACTACGAGCAGTACTTC.

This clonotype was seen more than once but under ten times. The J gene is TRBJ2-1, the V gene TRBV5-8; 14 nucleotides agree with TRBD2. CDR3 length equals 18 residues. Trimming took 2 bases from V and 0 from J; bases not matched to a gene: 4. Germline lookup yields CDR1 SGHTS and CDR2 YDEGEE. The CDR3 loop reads CASSFVGTSGSSYNEQFF. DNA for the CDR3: TGTGCCAGCAGCTTTGTAGGGACTAGCGGGAGCTCCTACAATGAGCAGTTCTTC.

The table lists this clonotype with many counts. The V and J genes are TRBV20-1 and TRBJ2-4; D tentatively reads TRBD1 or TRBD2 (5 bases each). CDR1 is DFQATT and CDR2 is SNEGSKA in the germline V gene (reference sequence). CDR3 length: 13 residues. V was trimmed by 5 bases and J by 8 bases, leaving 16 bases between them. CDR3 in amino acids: CSAPSGTRDIQYF. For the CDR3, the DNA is TGCAGTGCTCCCTCCGGGACGCGGGACATTCAGTACTTC.

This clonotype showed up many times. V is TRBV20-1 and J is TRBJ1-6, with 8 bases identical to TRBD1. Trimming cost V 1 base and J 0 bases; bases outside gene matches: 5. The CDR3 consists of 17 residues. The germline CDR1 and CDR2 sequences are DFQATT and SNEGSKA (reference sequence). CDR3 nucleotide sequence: TGCAGTGCTAGAGTTCCTGGACAGGGCTCCTATAATTCACCCCTCCACTTT. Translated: CSARVPGQGSYNSPLHF.

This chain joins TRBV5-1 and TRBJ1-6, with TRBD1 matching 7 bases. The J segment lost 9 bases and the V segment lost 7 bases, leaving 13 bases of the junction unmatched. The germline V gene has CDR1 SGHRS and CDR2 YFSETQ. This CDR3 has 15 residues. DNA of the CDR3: TGCGCCAGCGGATTTGATCTGGCAGGGGGTTCACCCCTCCACTTT. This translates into CASGFDLAGGSPLHF.

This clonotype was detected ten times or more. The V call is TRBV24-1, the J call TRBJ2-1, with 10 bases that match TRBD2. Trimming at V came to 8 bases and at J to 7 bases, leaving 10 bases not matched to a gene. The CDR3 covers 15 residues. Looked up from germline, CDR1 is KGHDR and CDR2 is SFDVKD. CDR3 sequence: CATNSAGGPGNEQFF. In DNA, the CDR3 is TGTGCCACCAACTCAGCGGGGGGGCCGGGGAATGAGCAGTTCTTC.

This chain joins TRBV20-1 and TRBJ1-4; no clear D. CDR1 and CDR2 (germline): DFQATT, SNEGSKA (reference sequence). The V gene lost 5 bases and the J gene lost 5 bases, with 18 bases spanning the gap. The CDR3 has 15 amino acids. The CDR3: CSAGPTNSANEKLFF. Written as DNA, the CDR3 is TGCAGTGCTGGCCCAACCAACAGTGCAAATGAAAAACTGTTTTTT.

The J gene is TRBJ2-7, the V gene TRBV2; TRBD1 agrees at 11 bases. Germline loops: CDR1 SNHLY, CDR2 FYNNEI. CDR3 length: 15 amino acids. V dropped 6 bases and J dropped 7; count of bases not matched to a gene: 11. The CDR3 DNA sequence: TGTGCCAGCAGCCTCCGAGGACAGGGGGCGAAGGAGCAGTACTTC. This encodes CASSLRGQGAKEQYF.

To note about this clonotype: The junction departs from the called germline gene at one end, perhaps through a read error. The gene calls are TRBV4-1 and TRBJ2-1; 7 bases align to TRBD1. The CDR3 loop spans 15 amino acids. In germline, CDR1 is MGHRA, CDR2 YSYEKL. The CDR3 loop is CASSPTGASYNGQFF. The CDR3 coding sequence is TGCGCCAGCAGTCCCACAGGGGCCTCCTACAATGGGCAGTTCTTC.

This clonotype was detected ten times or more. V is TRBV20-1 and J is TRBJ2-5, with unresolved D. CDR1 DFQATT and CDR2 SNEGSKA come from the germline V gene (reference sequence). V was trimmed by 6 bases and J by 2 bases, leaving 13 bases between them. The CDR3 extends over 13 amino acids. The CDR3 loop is CSAVGQVQETQYF. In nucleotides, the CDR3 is TGCAGTGCCGTAGGCCAGGTTCAAGAGACCCAGTACTTC.

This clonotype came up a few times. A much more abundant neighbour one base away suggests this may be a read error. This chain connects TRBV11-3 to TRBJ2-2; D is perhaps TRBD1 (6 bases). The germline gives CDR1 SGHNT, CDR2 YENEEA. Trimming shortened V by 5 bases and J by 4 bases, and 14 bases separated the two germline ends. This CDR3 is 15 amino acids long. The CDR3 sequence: CASSPRTATTGELFF. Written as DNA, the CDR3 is TGTGCCAGCAGCCCCCGGACAGCGACCACCGGGGAGCTGTTTTTT.

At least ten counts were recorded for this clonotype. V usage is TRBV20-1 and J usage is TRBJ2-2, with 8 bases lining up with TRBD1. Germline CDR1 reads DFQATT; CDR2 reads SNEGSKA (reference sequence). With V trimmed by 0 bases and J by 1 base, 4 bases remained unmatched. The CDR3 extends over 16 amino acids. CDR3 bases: TGCAGTGCTAGAGACCCCGGGACAGGGAACACCGGGGAGCTGTTTTTT. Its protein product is CSARDPGTGNTGELFF.

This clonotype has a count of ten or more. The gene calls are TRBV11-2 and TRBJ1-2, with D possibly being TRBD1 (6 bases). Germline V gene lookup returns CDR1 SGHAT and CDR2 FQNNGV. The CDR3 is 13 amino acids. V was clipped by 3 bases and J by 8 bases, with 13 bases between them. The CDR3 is CASSFFYRDGYTF. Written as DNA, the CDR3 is TGTGCCAGCAGCTTTTTTTACAGGGACGGCTACACCTTC.